This T cell receptor beta chain was sequenced in a study of blood T cells in healthy people across ages. Alongside a J-beta primer mix, a sample-barcoded 5' primer served in a second PCR lasting roughly 6 to 12 cycles. TCRdb reanalysed the 5' RACE reads using MiXCR and keeps one entry per CDR3 protein. The sample has nearly 800,000 distinct CDR3 sequences, more than 50% seen once. This CDR3 has 13 residues. V was shortened by 0 bases and J by 8 bases, with 7 bases between the two germline ends. Germline CDR1 LGHNA, CDR2 YSLEER. The receptor's source is a man aged 40-55 years in good health. J is TRBJ1-4 and V is TRBV4-3; D remains unclear. What was sequenced was blood. CDR3: CASSQDPGEKLFF. CDR3 in DNA: TGCGCCAGCAGCCAAGACCCGGGGGAAAAACTGTTTTTT.